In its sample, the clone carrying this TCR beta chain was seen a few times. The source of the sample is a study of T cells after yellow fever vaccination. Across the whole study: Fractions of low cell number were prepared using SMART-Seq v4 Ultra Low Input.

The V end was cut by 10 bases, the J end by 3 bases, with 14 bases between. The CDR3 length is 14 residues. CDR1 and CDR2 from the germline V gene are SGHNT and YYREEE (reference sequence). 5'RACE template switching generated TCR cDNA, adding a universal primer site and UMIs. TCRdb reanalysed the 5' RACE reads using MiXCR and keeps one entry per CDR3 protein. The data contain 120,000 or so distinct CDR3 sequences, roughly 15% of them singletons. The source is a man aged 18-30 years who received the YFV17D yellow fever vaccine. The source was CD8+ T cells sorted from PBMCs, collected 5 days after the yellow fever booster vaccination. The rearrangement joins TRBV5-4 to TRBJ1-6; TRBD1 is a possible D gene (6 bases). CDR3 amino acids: CAATNRDYNSPLHF. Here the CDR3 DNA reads TGTGCCGCCACGAACAGGGACTATAATTCACCCCTCCACTTT.